The 20 T cell receptor beta chains below were found in one sample sequenced in a study of cytomegalovirus exposure and HLA in healthy donors (dated by TCRdb to 2016 to 2017). Receptor libraries were prepared by the immunoSEQ multiplex PCR assay. A mixture of 60 forward primers for TCR Vbeta segments and 13 reverse primers for TCR Jbeta segments was used in the multiplex PCR. As stored in TCRdb, this immuneACCESS dataset retains in-frame rearrangements with V and J assigned. A fraction of the clones does not appear; measured against another copy, unresolved V genes explain less than half of the discrepancy, and the remainder lacks a known reason. The sample data list 180,000 or so clones, and around three quarters of these were observed just once. Clones ranked in the top ten supply about 2.5% of the sample. Sequenced: PBMCs. The receptors stem from a woman in her 50s in good health and CMV-seronegative.

This chain connects TRBV18 to TRBJ1-2, with TRBD1 matching over 7 bases. This CDR3 has 14 amino acids. With V trimmed by 6 bases and J by 3 bases, 7 bases remained unmatched. CDR1 and CDR2 from the germline V gene are KGHSH and LQKENI. CDR3 amino acids: CASSKGTADYGYTF. The CDR3 nucleotides read TGTGCCAGCTCTAAGGGGACAGCTGACTATGGCTACACCTTC.

This clone was seen just once. This sequence joins TRBV9 and TRBJ2-5, with 7 bases lining up with TRBD2. Germline V gene sequence: CDR1 SGDLS, CDR2 YYNGEE. J gave up 4 bases and V 4 bases, and 4 bases lay outside the gene matches. The CDR3 loop spans 13 amino acids. In DNA, the CDR3 is TGTGCCAGCAGCAGCGGGGATGCAGAGACCCAGTACTTC. It codes for CASSSGDAETQYF.

The V gene is TRBV7-2, the J gene TRBJ2-2; 7 bases line up with TRBD2. Per the germline V gene, CDR1 is SGHTA and CDR2 is FQGNSA. V was clipped by 5 bases and J by 6 bases; unmatched bases: 9. There are 15 residues in the CDR3. CDR3 amino acids: CASSPLAPMAGELFF. CDR3 coding DNA: TGTGCCAGCAGCCCACTAGCGCCAATGGCCGGGGAGCTGTTTTTT.

The J gene is TRBJ2-1, the V gene TRBV28; D ambiguous. The germline V gene encodes CDR1 MDHEN and CDR2 SYDVKM. CDR3 length equals 15 residues. The V gene lost 6 bases and the J gene lost 6 bases, with 18 bases spanning the gap. CDR3 sequence: CASSKTRSLINEQFF. The CDR3 DNA is TGTGCCAGCAGCAAAACCCGGTCCCTCATCAATGAGCAGTTCTTC.

The gene calls are TRBV15 and TRBJ1-4; D gene unclear. Per the germline V gene, CDR1 is LNHNV and CDR2 is YYDKDF (reference sequence). V was shortened by 4 bases and J by 7 bases, with 13 bases between the two germline ends. The CDR3 runs to 14 residues. In DNA, the CDR3 is TGTGCCACCAGCATGAGGGTGGTAGGTGAAAAACTGTTTTTT. Translating it yields CATSMRVVGEKLFF.

This chain links TRBV7-2 with TRBJ2-7; D perhaps matches TRBD2 (7 bases). CDR3 length: 14 residues. V lost 4 bases to trimming and J lost 6 bases, with 16 bases between them. From germline, CDR1 is SGHTA and CDR2 FQGNSA. The CDR3 nucleotides are TGTGCCAGCAGCTCCCAAGGGGGGAGGGTCGAGCAGTACTTC. This encodes CASSSQGGRVEQYF.

The V gene is TRBV5-4, the J gene TRBJ1-1; D is possibly TRBD1 (5 bases). This CDR3 is 14 amino acids long. V dropped 7 bases and J dropped 4 bases, with 17 bases sitting between them. Germline assignment: CDR1 SGHNT and CDR2 YYREEE (reference sequence). CDR3 sequence: CASHEVTAGTEAFF. The DNA for the CDR3 is TGTGCCAGCCACGAAGTGACAGCTGGCACTGAAGCTTTCTTT.

V is TRBV16 and J is TRBJ1-1; tentative D call: TRBD1 (5 bases). This CDR3 is built from 13 residues. The V end was cut by 2 bases, the J end by 3 bases, with 7 bases between. Per germline, CDR1 KGHSY and CDR2 FQNENV. The CDR3 reads CASSQDSYTEAFF. The CDR3 coding sequence is TGTGCCAGCAGCCAAGACAGCTACACTGAAGCTTTCTTT. The full variable domain, in which reference TRBV16 and TRBJ1-1 provide the parts outside the CDR3, is GEEVAQTPKHLVRGEGQKAKLYCAPIKGHSYVFWYQQVLKNEFKFLISFQNENVFDETGMPKERFSAKCLPNSPCSLEIQATKLEDSAVYFCASSQDSYTEAFFGQGTRLTVV.

The chain combines TRBV7-9 with TRBJ2-3, with 7 positions matching TRBD1. Looked up from germline, CDR1 is SEHNR and CDR2 is FQNEAQ (reference sequence). CDR3 size: 15 residues. Trimming took 5 bases from V and 0 from J; bases not matched to a gene: 5. Here the CDR3 reads CASSPGDSSTDTQYF. The CDR3 nucleotides are TGTGCCAGCAGCCCTGGGGACAGCAGCACAGATACGCAGTATTTT.

About this clone itself: One junction end disagrees with the germline gene, perhaps due to a read error. V and J are TRBV7-9 and TRBJ1-2; D unresolved. CDR3 length equals 14 residues. From germline, CDR1 is SEHNR and CDR2 FQNEAQ (reference sequence). The CDR3 DNA follows: TGTTCCAGCAGCGACTCACGTCCCCCCTATGGCTACACCTTC. Protein sequence: CSSSDSRPPYGYTF.

In regard to this clone: The same CDR3 can be traced to other DNA sequences in this sample. The gene calls are TRBV9 and TRBJ2-1, with D maybe TRBD2 (6 bases). V gave up 0 bases and J gave up 7 bases, with 14 bases separating them. Germline CDR1 is SGDLS and CDR2 is YYNGEE. This CDR3 region has 15 residues. The CDR3 sequence: CASSVAGGPGNEQFF. CDR3 nucleotide sequence: TGTGCCAGCAGCGTAGCCGGAGGGCCGGGAAATGAGCAGTTCTTC.

This clone has more than one count but fewer than ten. The CDR3 protein is CASSSRTGGAEAFF. For the CDR3, the DNA is TGTGCCAGCAGCTCTCGGACAGGGGGAGCTGAAGCTTTCTTT. V is TRBV27 and J is TRBJ1-1; TRBD1 matches at 10 bases. V lost 6 bases, J lost 6 bases, and 7 bases stayed unmatched. This CDR3 contains 14 residues. Germline V lookup: CDR1 MNHEY, CDR2 SMNVEV (reference sequence).

The V call is TRBV6-6, the J call TRBJ2-7; TRBD1 agrees at 7 bases. CDR1 is MNHNY, CDR2 SVGAGI, per germline (reference sequence). CDR3 length: 15 amino acids. Germline trimming cut 2 bases from V and 2 bases from J; bases unmatched to any gene: 6. Here the CDR3 reads CASSYLGTATYEQYF. The CDR3 coding sequence is TGTGCCAGCAGTTACCTGGGGACAGCCACCTACGAGCAGTACTTC.

This chain connects TRBV29-1 to TRBJ2-3; 10 nucleotides align to TRBD2. The CDR3 runs 15 residues. The V segment lost 2 bases and the J segment 4 bases; nucleotides outside the gene matches: 6. The germline V gene encodes CDR1 SQVTM and CDR2 ANQGSEA. CDR3 coding DNA: TGCAGCGTTGAAAGTCTAGCGGGAGTCCCAGATACGCAGTATTTT. Translated: CSVESLAGVPDTQYF.

The rearrangement joins TRBV14 to TRBJ1-1; D is undetermined. Trimming took 1 base from V and 5 from J, leaving 14 bases between them. The CDR3 extends over 15 amino acids. Germline CDR1 SGHDN, CDR2 FVKESK. CDR3 nucleotide sequence: TGTGCCAGCAGCCAAGGCGAGTTCCCGTGGACTGAAGCTTTCTTT. This encodes CASSQGEFPWTEAFF.

The genes are TRBV25-1 and TRBJ2-7; a possible D gene is TRBD1 (6 bases). This CDR3 has 14 residues. The V end was cut by 2 bases, the J end by 3 bases, with 11 bases between. Germline CDR1 and CDR2: MGHDK and SYGVNS. The CDR3 DNA sequence: TGTGCCAGCAGTGAAAGGTGGACAGACTACGAGCAGTACTTC. Protein product: CASSERWTDYEQYF.

V and J are TRBV4-2 and TRBJ1-6, with D maybe TRBD1 (6 bases). The CDR3 extends over 15 amino acids. The germline V gene has CDR1 LGHNA and CDR2 YNFKEQ. Trimming stripped 1 base from V and 8 bases from J, with 12 bases between. As DNA, the CDR3 is TGTGCCAGCAGCCAAGCATGGGACATCGATTCACCCCTCCACTTT. The encoded protein is CASSQAWDIDSPLHF.

V usage is TRBV5-1 and J usage is TRBJ2-5; TRBD1 matches 7 bases. Germline values: CDR1 SGHRS, CDR2 YFSETQ. CDR3 size: 13 residues. V shed 8 bases and J 1 base; nucleotides not matched to a gene: 5. In nucleotides, the CDR3 is TGCGCCAGTAACAGGGGCTTCCAAGAGACCCAGTACTTC. Protein: CASNRGFQETQYF.

The rearrangement uses TRBV6-1 and TRBJ1-1; the match to TRBD1 covers 8 bases. V lost 3 bases, J lost 3 bases, and 6 bases stayed unmatched. The germline gives CDR1 MNHNS, CDR2 SASEGT. The CDR3 runs 15 residues. CDR3: CASSDLTGGDTEAFF. Here the CDR3 DNA reads TGTGCCAGCAGTGACCTTACAGGGGGGGACACTGAAGCTTTCTTT.

This chain joins TRBV6-1 and TRBJ1-5; 7 nucleotides match TRBD1. CDR3 length: 15 amino acids. Trimming removed 5 bases from V and 11 bases from J; junction bases left unmatched: 15. From germline, CDR1 is MNHNS and CDR2 SASEGT. The CDR3, as DNA: TGTGCCAGCAGTTCGCGGACAGGCAGCCCGCAGGCCCAGCATTTT. Translated, it gives CASSSRTGSPQAQHF.